Shown below are 18 T cell receptor beta chains from a single sample sequenced in a study of blood T cell repertoires in COVID-19. The protocol was immunoSEQ multiplex PCR, while the TCRdb copy is restricted to in-frame clones and leaves out a portion. The profile shows nearly 300,000 clones, approximately 88% of them singletons. Sequenced: peripheral blood. The receptors were sampled from a human donor with COVID-19, enrolled during active disease. The donor label of this sample is uncertain.

V is TRBV28 and J is TRBJ2-1; TRBD2 matches 8 bases. Germline assignment: CDR1 MDHEN and CDR2 SYDVKM. This CDR3 is built from 15 residues. Trimming took 8 bases from V and 10 from J; bases not matched to a gene: 16. The chain's CDR3 is CASPPSGRRSWEQFF. CDR3 sequence (DNA): TGTGCCAGCCCCCCAAGCGGGAGAAGATCTTGGGAGCAGTTCTTC. Full variable domain (missing parts from reference TRBV28 and TRBJ2-1): DVKVTQSSRYLVKRTGEKVFLECVQDMDHENMFWYRQDPGLGLRLIYFSYDVKMKEKGDIPEGYSVSREKKERFSLILESASTNQTSMYLCASPPSGRRSWEQFFGPGTRLTVL.

The CDR3 DNA reads TGCGCCAGCAGCTTAGGGACTAGCGGGAATCATGAGCAGTTCTTC. This codes for CASSLGTSGNHEQFF. The chain has TRBV5-1 and TRBJ2-1, with 13 bases lining up with TRBD2. CDR1 and CDR2 from the germline V gene are SGHRS and YFSETQ. The junction had 4 bases not matched to a gene; V was cut back by 2 bases and J by 8 bases. CDR3 size: 15 residues.

This chain connects TRBV18 to TRBJ2-1, with a possible D match to TRBD1 (6 bases). The CDR3 is made up of 13 amino acids. Germline lookup yields CDR1 KGHSH and CDR2 LQKENI. Deletions cut 1 base from V and 6 bases from J, with 7 bases between. CDR3 nucleotides: TGTGCCAGCTCACCACGACAGGCCAATGAGCAGTTCTTC. This sequence encodes CASSPRQANEQFF.

The CDR3 is CASSALAGVETQYF. CDR3 in DNA: TGTGCCAGCAGTGCACTAGCGGGAGTAGAGACCCAGTACTTC. The chain is built from TRBV2 and TRBJ2-5, with 11 nucleotides matching TRBD2. Germline V gene lookup returns CDR1 SNHLY and CDR2 FYNNEI. The CDR3 is made up of 14 amino acids. The V and J ends lost 4 bases and 4 bases, in that order; junction bases with no gene match: 2.

This clone was recorded only once. The V gene is TRBV20-1, the J gene TRBJ2-7; tentative D call: TRBD2 (5 bases). Germline V gene sequence: CDR1 DFQATT, CDR2 SNEGSKA (reference sequence). This CDR3 has 16 residues. Trimming took off 3 bases at V and 1 base at J, with 19 bases between the two ends. As DNA, the CDR3 is TGCAGTGCTAGTGGGAGTGCTAGCTCTGTTTCCTACGAGCAGTACTTC. Protein sequence: CSASGSASSVSYEQYF.

This clone was seen more than once but under ten times. The V gene is TRBV7-3, the J gene TRBJ2-7; the match to TRBD1 covers 8 bases. V was clipped by 5 bases and J by 3 bases; unmatched bases: 9. Germline CDR1 SGHTA, CDR2 FQGTGA. This CDR3 comprises 15 residues. This CDR3 is CASSIQYGQGYEQYF. The CDR3 coding sequence is TGTGCCAGCAGCATACAATACGGACAGGGCTACGAGCAGTACTTC.

V usage is TRBV28 and J usage is TRBJ2-7; a weak D match, TRBD1 (5 bases). This CDR3 region has 11 residues. Looked up from germline, CDR1 is MDHEN and CDR2 is SYDVKM. V lost 3 bases to trimming and J lost 6 bases, with 6 bases between them. The CDR3 coding sequence is TGTGCCAGCAGTTTTAGGGGCGAGCAGTACTTC. It specifies CASSFRGEQYF.

The chain recombines TRBV6-5 with TRBJ1-2; 9 bases are a match to TRBD1. The CDR3 is 15 residues long. The germline CDR1 and CDR2 sequences are MNHEY and SVGAGI. V lost 0 bases and J lost 2; bases outside the gene matches: 1. For the CDR3, the DNA is TGTGCCAGCAGTTACTCCGGGACAGGGAACTATGGCTACACCTTC. Translated: CASSYSGTGNYGYTF.

This clone was recorded a few times. V gene TRBV28 combines with J gene TRBJ1-5; 7 positions agree with TRBD1. J gave up 5 bases and V 3 bases, and 7 bases lay outside the gene matches. This CDR3 has 15 amino acids. Germline V gives CDR1 MDHEN, CDR2 SYDVKM. CDR3 in amino acids: CASSLDTGEYQPQHF. CDR3 bases: TGTGCCAGCAGTTTGGATACAGGGGAGTATCAGCCCCAGCATTTT.

The genes are TRBV28 and TRBJ1-2, with TRBD1 matching 7 bases. The germline V gene encodes CDR1 MDHEN and CDR2 SYDVKM. The CDR3 consists of 14 residues. V was clipped by 2 bases and J by 5 bases; unmatched bases: 5. CDR3 nucleotide sequence: TGTGCCAGCAGTTTACAGGGGGTAGGTTATGGCTACACCTTC. It is translated as CASSLQGVGYGYTF.

This clone was detected only once. This sequence joins TRBV28 and TRBJ1-6; D perhaps matches TRBD1 (5 bases). Trimming removed 10 bases from V and 5 bases from J, with 15 bases in between. From germline, CDR1 is MDHEN and CDR2 SYDVKM. The CDR3 has 14 residues. The CDR3 loop is CATGGEADNSPLHF. DNA for the CDR3: TGTGCCACCGGGGGGGAAGCAGATAATTCACCCCTCCACTTT.

J is TRBJ2-7 and V is TRBV5-4, with no clear D. The CDR3 runs 13 residues. Trimming pared 1 base from V and 2 bases from J, leaving 7 bases between. Germline CDR1 and CDR2: SGHNT and YYREEE (reference sequence). This CDR3 reads CASSLNSAYEQYF. CDR3 coding DNA: TGTGCCAGCAGCTTGAACTCGGCCTACGAGCAGTACTTC.

The CDR3 loop is CASRPPGLAYTGELFF. Written as DNA, the CDR3 is TGTGCCAGCAGACCCCCGGGACTAGCATACACCGGGGAGCTGTTTTTT. This rearrangement joins TRBV7-9 to TRBJ2-2; the match to TRBD2 covers 9 bases. CDR1 SEHNR and CDR2 FQNEAQ come from the germline V gene (reference sequence). Losses at the gene ends were 6 bases for V and 3 bases for J; bases not matched to a gene: 8. The CDR3 is 16 residues long.

V gene TRBV28 combines with J gene TRBJ1-4; the D gene is possibly TRBD1 (5 bases). Trimming stripped 1 base from V and 8 bases from J, with 14 bases between. Germline CDR1 is MDHEN and CDR2 is SYDVKM. The CDR3 runs 15 residues. CDR3 in DNA: TGTGCCAGCAGTTTATTGGAACAGGTTCGAGAAAAACTGTTTTTT. Translating gives CASSLLEQVREKLFF.

V gene TRBV5-1 combines with J gene TRBJ1-6; a possible D gene is TRBD1 (5 bases). This CDR3 is built from 14 residues. V was cut by 5 bases and J by 5 bases, with 11 bases left in between. In germline, CDR1 is SGHRS, CDR2 YFSETQ. The CDR3 region has the DNA TGCGCCAGCAGGTCACAGGCAGATAATTCACCCCTCCACTTT. Translated: CASRSQADNSPLHF.

V gene TRBV2 combines with J gene TRBJ2-5; 9 positions agree with TRBD2. CDR3 size: 14 residues. The trim removed 8 bases at V and 5 bases at J, leaving 9 bases unmatched. Germline CDR1 is SNHLY and CDR2 is FYNNEI. CDR3 sequence (DNA): TGTGCCAGCGACAGCCTAGCGGGACGGGAGACCCAGTACTTC. Its translation: CASDSLAGRETQYF.

V is TRBV7-2 and J is TRBJ1-1; D remains unclear. Germline lookup yields CDR1 SGHTA and CDR2 FQGNSA. The length of the CDR3 is 14 residues. Trimming left V 9 bases short and J 2 bases short, with 16 bases between. The CDR3: CASSLVSANTEAFF. CDR3 coding DNA: TGTGCCAGTTCCCTTGTGAGCGCAAACACTGAAGCTTTCTTT.

V and J are TRBV11-2 and TRBJ2-1; possibly TRBD2 for D (6 bases). CDR1 and CDR2 (germline): SGHAT, FQNNGV. The V end was cut by 4 bases, the J end by 3 bases, with 16 bases between. The CDR3 has 16 amino acids. CDR3 amino acids: CASSSRFGGDYNEQFF. CDR3 DNA sequence: TGTGCCAGCAGCTCGAGGTTTGGCGGGGACTACAATGAGCAGTTCTTC.